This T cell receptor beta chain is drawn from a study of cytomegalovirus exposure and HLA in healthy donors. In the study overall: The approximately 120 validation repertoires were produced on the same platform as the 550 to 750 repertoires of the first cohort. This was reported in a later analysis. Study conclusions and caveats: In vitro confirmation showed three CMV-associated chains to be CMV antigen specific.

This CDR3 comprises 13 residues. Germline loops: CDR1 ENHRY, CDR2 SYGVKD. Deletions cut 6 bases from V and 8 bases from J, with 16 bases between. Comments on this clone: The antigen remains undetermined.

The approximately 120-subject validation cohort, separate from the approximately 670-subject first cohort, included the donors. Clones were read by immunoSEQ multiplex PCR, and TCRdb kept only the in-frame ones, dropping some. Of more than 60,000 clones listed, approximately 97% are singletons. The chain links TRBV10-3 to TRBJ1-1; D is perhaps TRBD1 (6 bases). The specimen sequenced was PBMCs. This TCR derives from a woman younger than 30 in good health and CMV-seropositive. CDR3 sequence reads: CAISLVGGQEAFF. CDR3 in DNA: TGTGCCATCAGCCTCGTAGGGGGACAAGAAGCTTTCTTT.